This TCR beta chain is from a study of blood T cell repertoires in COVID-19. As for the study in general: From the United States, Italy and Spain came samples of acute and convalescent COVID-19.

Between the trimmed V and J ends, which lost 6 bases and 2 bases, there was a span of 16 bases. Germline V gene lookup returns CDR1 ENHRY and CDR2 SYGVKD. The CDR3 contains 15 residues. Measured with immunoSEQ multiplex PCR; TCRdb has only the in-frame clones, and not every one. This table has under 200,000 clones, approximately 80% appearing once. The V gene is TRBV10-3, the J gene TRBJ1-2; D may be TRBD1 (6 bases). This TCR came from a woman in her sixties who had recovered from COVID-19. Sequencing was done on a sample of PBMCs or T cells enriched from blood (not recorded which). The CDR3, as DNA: TGTGCCATCAGCCTATACCCCGGACAGAACTATGGCTACACCTTC. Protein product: CAISLYPGQNYGYTF.